What follows are 27 T cell receptor beta chains derived from one specimen sequenced in a study of cytomegalovirus exposure and HLA in healthy donors. PCR was performed using 60 Vbeta and 13 Jbeta primers. Sequencing was performed with immunoSEQ multiplex PCR; in TCRdb, only in-frame clones are kept and a portion is missing. The sample holds over 100,000 clones, 78% seen once. Sample: PBMCs. These receptors came from a woman in her 40s in good health and CMV-seronegative.

This sequence joins TRBV18 and TRBJ1-1; D gene unclear. This CDR3 region has 15 residues. V was shortened by 4 bases and J by 0 bases, with 12 bases between the two germline ends. CDR1 and CDR2 from the germline V gene are KGHSH and LQKENI. CDR3 sequence (DNA): TGTGCCAGCTCACTGGGAGGGAACATGAACACTGAAGCTTTCTTT. Protein sequence: CASSLGGNMNTEAFF.

The V call is TRBV7-8, the J call TRBJ2-5; 10 nucleotides align to TRBD1. J was trimmed by 4 bases and V by 4 bases; bases with no gene match: 0. Looked up from germline, CDR1 is SGHVS and CDR2 is FQNEAQ. The CDR3 has 13 residues. DNA of the CDR3: TGTGCCAGCAGCTGGGACAGGGGAGAGACCCAGTACTTC. It specifies CASSWDRGETQYF. The complete variable domain, with remaining parts taken from reference TRBV7-8 and TRBJ2-5, reads GAGVSQSPRYKVAKRGQDVALRCDPISGHVSLFWYQQALGQGPEFLTYFQNEAQLDKSGLPSDRFFAERPEGSVSTLKIQRTQQEDSAVYLCASSWDRGETQYFGPGTRLLVL.

This chain connects TRBV7-2 to TRBJ1-1; no clear D gene. The germline V and J ends were trimmed by 6 bases and 13 bases, with 24 bases remaining between them. Germline V gene lookup returns CDR1 SGHTA and CDR2 FQGNSA. CDR3 length equals 14 residues. DNA of the CDR3: TGTGCCAGCAGATTAACCTTCCGGGCTCGGGGAGATTTCTTT. Translated: CASRLTFRARGDFF.

The genes are TRBV7-2 and TRBJ1-1; D uncertain. This CDR3 comprises 14 residues. The germline V gene has CDR1 SGHTA and CDR2 FQGNSA. V was shortened by 5 bases and J by 0 bases, with 10 bases between the two germline ends. CDR3 coding DNA: TGTGCCAGCAGCCCTAGCGGATTGAACACTGAAGCTTTCTTT. Translating gives CASSPSGLNTEAFF.

This clone appeared a single time. V usage is TRBV28 and J usage is TRBJ1-5, with 8 nucleotides matching TRBD1. V was clipped by 8 bases and J by 1 base; unmatched bases: 7. Germline V gene lookup returns CDR1 MDHEN and CDR2 SYDVKM. This CDR3 region has 15 residues. The CDR3 bases are TGTGCCAGCGGAAGGACAGGGCGAAGCAATCAGCCCCAGCATTTT. The encoded protein is CASGRTGRSNQPQHF. The full variable domain, completed using reference TRBV28 and TRBJ1-5, is DVKVTQSSRYLVKRTGEKVFLECVQDMDHENMFWYRQDPGLGLRLIYFSYDVKMKEKGDIPEGYSVSREKKERFSLILESASTNQTSMYLCASGRTGRSNQPQHFGDGTRLSIL.

The chain links TRBV29-1 to TRBJ2-5; 10 positions agree with TRBD1. The better agreement between TRBJ2-7 and the DNA end casts doubt on the J call. This CDR3 has 12 amino acids. CDR1 SQVTM and CDR2 ANQGSEA come from the germline V gene. CDR3 sequence: CSARQGAHEQYF. The CDR3 nucleotides read TGCAGCGCCCGACAGGGGGCCCACGAGCAGTACTTC.

Points on this clone: The same CDR3 can be traced to other DNA sequences in this sample. The V and J genes are TRBV4-1 and TRBJ1-4, with TRBD1 as a possible D gene (6 bases). V lost 1 base to trimming and J lost 0 bases, with 12 bases between them. CDR1 and CDR2 from the germline V gene are MGHRA and YSYEKL. The CDR3 consists of 17 residues. This CDR3 is CASSQAGRGATNEKLFF. The CDR3 nucleotides are TGCGCCAGCAGCCAAGCCGGGAGGGGGGCAACTAATGAAAAACTGTTTTTT.

This sequence joins TRBV28 and TRBJ1-5; D not resolved. With 7 bases removed from V and 7 bases from J, the gap between germline ends came to 23 bases. The V gene's germline CDR1 is MDHEN and CDR2 SYDVKM. The CDR3 is 16 amino acids. The CDR3 loop is CASTEFSGHSKQPQHF. Here the CDR3 DNA reads TGTGCCAGCACCGAATTTTCAGGCCACTCGAAGCAGCCCCAGCATTTT.

This clone was counted a few times. The gene calls are TRBV13 and TRBJ2-7, with 7 bases fitting TRBD2. J was trimmed by 5 bases and V by 0 bases; bases with no gene match: 7. The CDR3 consists of 15 residues. Germline assignment: CDR1 PRHDT and CDR2 FYEKMQ (reference sequence). The CDR3 region is CASSLGTSIENEQYF. CDR3 coding DNA: TGTGCCAGCAGCTTAGGGACTAGCATCGAAAACGAGCAGTACTTC. The full variable domain, in which reference TRBV13 and TRBJ2-7 provide the parts outside the CDR3, is AAGVIQSPRHLIKEKRETATLKCYPIPRHDTVYWYQQGPGQDPQFLISFYEKMQSDKGSIPDRFSAQQFSDYHSELNMSSLELGDSALYFCASSLGTSIENEQYFGPGTRLTVT.

The rearrangement uses TRBV7-9 and TRBJ2-5; 8 bases match TRBD2. This CDR3 contains 16 residues. J gave up 7 bases and V 6 bases, and 16 bases lay outside the gene matches. Germline loops: CDR1 SEHNR, CDR2 FQNEAQ (reference sequence). Here the CDR3 DNA reads TGTGCCAGCAGTTCGGGGGGGTTGAAGGGTGAATGGACCCAGTACTTC. It specifies CASSSGGLKGEWTQYF.

The rearrangement uses TRBV4-1 and TRBJ1-4, with D perhaps matching TRBD1 (6 bases). CDR3 length: 16 amino acids. Germline-derived CDR1 and CDR2 are MGHRA and YSYEKL. V was pared by 2 bases and J by 7 bases, with 17 bases between. In nucleotides, the CDR3 is TGCGCCAGCAGCCAATCTACGGGGGGCGCGTTTGAAAAACTGTTTTTT. This gives the protein CASSQSTGGAFEKLFF.

The V gene is TRBV2, the J gene TRBJ1-1, with 7 nucleotides matching TRBD1. Germline loops: CDR1 SNHLY, CDR2 FYNNEI. The CDR3 spans 13 residues. J was trimmed by 4 bases and V by 4 bases; bases with no gene match: 3. Here the CDR3 reads CASSVQGGTEAFF. CDR3 bases: TGTGCCAGCAGTGTCCAGGGGGGCACTGAAGCTTTCTTT.

This clone has just a few counts. This chain joins TRBV10-3 and TRBJ2-1, with a weak D call TRBD2 (6 bases). Trimming pared 11 bases from V and 0 bases from J, leaving 14 bases between. The CDR3 loop spans 14 amino acids. Germline V gene lookup returns CDR1 ENHRY and CDR2 SYGVKD. CDR3 residues: CAGSLGGSYNEQFF. CDR3 DNA: TGTGCCGGAAGCCTCGGGGGCTCCTACAATGAGCAGTTCTTC.

CDR3 DNA: TGTGCCAGCAGCTTAGTAGCGGGAGGGAGAGGCACCGGGGAGCTGTTTTTT. Encoded protein: CASSLVAGGRGTGELFF. This chain connects TRBV7-3 to TRBJ2-2; 11 nucleotides align to TRBD2. Per germline, CDR1 SGHTA and CDR2 FQGTGA. J was trimmed by 4 bases and V by 2 bases; bases with no gene match: 6. The CDR3 consists of 17 residues.

The CDR3 DNA follows: TGTGCCAGCAGCGCCCTAATGGTATTCTCTGGAAACACCATATATTTT. This gives the protein CASSALMVFSGNTIYF. The chain is built from TRBV7-6 and TRBJ1-3; D is unresolved. The germline V and J ends were trimmed by 5 bases and 0 bases, with 14 bases remaining between them. CDR1 SGHVS and CDR2 FNYEAQ come from the germline V gene. The CDR3 runs to 16 residues. Filled out from reference TRBV7-6 and TRBJ1-3, the complete variable domain reads GAGVSQSPRYKVTKRGQDVALRCDPISGHVSLYWYRQALGQGPEFLTYFNYEAQQDKSGLPNDRFSAERPEGSISTLTIQRTEQRDSAMYRCASSALMVFSGNTIYFGEGSWLTVV.

This chain uses TRBV6-5 with TRBJ2-7; D is possibly TRBD2 (6 bases). The germline V and J ends were trimmed by 4 bases and 5 bases, with 15 bases remaining between them. The germline V gene has CDR1 MNHEY and CDR2 SVGAGI. CDR3 length: 14 residues. The CDR3 loop reads CASSSRLVGHEQYF. Written as DNA, the CDR3 is TGTGCCAGCAGTTCCCGACTAGTCGGCCACGAGCAGTACTTC.

The genes are TRBV6-6 and TRBJ2-3; D may be TRBD2 (6 bases). The CDR3 is made up of 16 amino acids. Germline values: CDR1 MNHNY, CDR2 SVGAGI (reference sequence). V was cut by 3 bases and J by 2 bases, with 15 bases left in between. CDR3 residues: CASSYKTGVPTDTQYF. CDR3 bases: TGTGCCAGCAGTTATAAAACGGGGGTTCCCACAGATACGCAGTATTTT.

The chain employs TRBV2 and TRBJ2-1; D is possibly TRBD2 (7 bases). CDR3 length equals 14 residues. The germline V and J ends were trimmed by 8 bases and 9 bases, with 20 bases remaining between them. Germline CDR1 is SNHLY and CDR2 is FYNNEI. The CDR3 DNA is TGTGCCAGCCGACCCGCGGGGGCCGCGGGTGAGCAGTTCTTC. It encodes CASRPAGAAGEQFF.

Concerning this clone itself: This CDR3 is also generated by other DNA sequences in the sample. The chain is built from TRBV18 and TRBJ1-5; D gene uncertain. CDR1 is KGHSH, CDR2 LQKENI, per germline. CDR3 size: 13 residues. V was trimmed by 1 base and J by 4 bases, leaving 5 bases between them. The CDR3 is CASSPHSNQPQHF. The CDR3 DNA is TGTGCCAGCTCACCACATAGTAATCAGCCCCAGCATTTT.

The chain has TRBV11-1 and TRBJ1-1, with D hard to call. V lost 2 bases and J 0 bases, leaving 7 bases between the germline ends. Per germline, CDR1 SGHAT and CDR2 FQDESV (reference sequence). The CDR3 is 14 amino acids. CDR3 loop: CASSLRRLNTEAFF. The CDR3 nucleotides are TGTGCCAGCAGCTTAAGGAGGCTGAACACTGAAGCTTTCTTT.

V usage is TRBV4-1 and J usage is TRBJ2-7; a possible D gene is TRBD1 (5 bases). The CDR3 sequence is 16 residues long. Germline CDR1 is MGHRA and CDR2 is YSYEKL. Deletions cut 1 base from V and 4 bases from J, with 17 bases between. The DNA of the CDR3 is TGCGCCAGCAGCCAAGGGCAGGGTGTACCCCCGTACGAGCAGTACTTC. It is translated as CASSQGQGVPPYEQYF.

This clone appeared a few times. V usage is TRBV5-1 and J usage is TRBJ2-2; possible D gene TRBD2, 5 bases. The germline V and J ends were trimmed by 0 bases and 0 bases, with 9 bases remaining between them. The germline V gene has CDR1 SGHRS and CDR2 YFSETQ. The CDR3 is 16 residues long. The CDR3 region is CASSLAPGSNTGELFF. The CDR3 region has the DNA TGCGCCAGCAGCTTGGCCCCGGGATCGAACACCGGGGAGCTGTTTTTT.

The CDR3 loop reads CASGLTSYEQYF. The CDR3, as DNA: TGTGCCAGCGGACTGACCTCCTACGAGCAGTACTTC. The chain uses TRBV6-1 and TRBJ2-7; weak D call: TRBD2 (5 bases). The CDR3 contains 12 residues. Germline V gene lookup returns CDR1 MNHNS and CDR2 SASEGT. V was shortened by 8 bases and J by 0 bases, with 8 bases between the two germline ends.

As regards this clone: A read error may account for a junction end that differs from germline. V gene TRBV5-4 combines with J gene TRBJ2-1; 8 bases align to TRBD2. This CDR3 contains 14 residues. Germline lookup yields CDR1 SGHNT and CDR2 YYREEE (reference sequence). The CDR3 DNA reads as TGTACCAGCAGCTTCGTAGCGGGAAGGGATGAGCAGTTCTTC. Translating gives CTSSFVAGRDEQFF.

V and J are TRBV5-6 and TRBJ2-7, with 7 bases aligning to TRBD1. CDR3 length equals 15 residues. Germline V CDR1 and CDR2: SGHDT, YYEEEE. J was trimmed by 2 bases and V by 4 bases; bases with no gene match: 9. CDR3 in DNA: TGTGCCAGCAGCACGTACAGGGGCGGAACCTACGAGCAGTACTTC. Protein product: CASSTYRGGTYEQYF.

The chain is built from TRBV5-4 and TRBJ1-2; 10 bases align to TRBD1. The trim removed 4 bases at V and 6 bases at J, leaving 12 bases unmatched. The CDR3 is 16 amino acids. Germline-derived CDR1 and CDR2 are SGHNT and YYREEE (reference sequence). CDR3 coding DNA: TGTGCCAGCAGCGCACCTCGGACAGGGGGGATTGATGGCTACACCTTC. Its protein product is CASSAPRTGGIDGYTF.

J is TRBJ1-2 and V is TRBV19, with D possibly TRBD1 on 5 matching bases. This CDR3 spans 13 amino acids. In germline, CDR1 is LNHDA, CDR2 SQIVND (reference sequence). Trimming cost V 7 bases and J 5 bases, with 14 bases left between them. The CDR3 DNA is TGTGCCAGTAATGGCGGGGCCGGATATGGCTACACCTTC. It yields the protein CASNGGAGYGYTF.